The 5 T cell receptor beta chains presented below share a single source sample, sequenced in a study of cytomegalovirus exposure and HLA in healthy donors. Primers for the PCR totalled 60 Vbeta and 13 Jbeta. The assay was immunoSEQ multiplex PCR, and TCRdb's table has in-frame clones only and misses some. The top ten hold 2.1% of the sample, which has about 130,000 clones, about 73% seen once. The sample comprised PBMCs. These receptors originate from a woman aged 40-49 years in good health and CMV-seropositive.

The rearrangement joins TRBV10-3 to TRBJ1-1; no clear D. The CDR3 totals 13 residues. V lost 7 bases, J lost 0 bases, and 9 bases lay in between. The germline V gene has CDR1 ENHRY and CDR2 SYGVKD. The CDR3 DNA reads TGTGCCATCAAACGGGATTTGAACACTGAAGCTTTCTTT. Its translation is CAIKRDLNTEAFF.

The chain combines TRBV30 with TRBJ1-5, with a possible D match to TRBD1 (5 bases). The V end lost 2 bases, the J end lost 0 bases, and 11 bases lay between the germline ends. Germline V CDR1 and CDR2: GTSNPN, SVGIG (reference sequence). This CDR3 is 15 amino acids long. The CDR3 sequence is CAWSRAGPSNQPQHF. DNA of the CDR3: TGTGCCTGGAGTCGGGCAGGGCCTAGCAATCAGCCCCAGCATTTT. Combining the CDR3 with reference TRBV30 and TRBJ1-5 gives the whole variable domain SQTIHQWPATLVQPVGSPLSLECTVEGTSNPNLYWYRQAAGRGLQLLFYSVGIGQISSEVPQNLSASRPQDRQFILSSKKLLLSDSGFYLCAWSRAGPSNQPQHFGDGTRLSIL.

V usage is TRBV2 and J usage is TRBJ2-5; TRBD2 matches 8 bases. CDR3 length: 15 amino acids. Unmatched junction bases numbered 9, after V lost 4 bases and J lost 5 bases. Germline V gives CDR1 SNHLY, CDR2 FYNNEI. CDR3 nucleotide sequence: TGTGCCAGCAGTGGTCTTAGCGGGGCCCGGGAGACCCAGTACTTC. Amino acids: CASSGLSGARETQYF. The whole variable domain, filled in from reference TRBV2 and TRBJ2-5, reads EPEVTQTPSHQVTQMGQEVILRCVPISNHLYFYWYRQILGQKVEFLVSFYNNEISEKSEIFDDQFSVERPDGSNFTLKIRSTKLEDSAMYFCASSGLSGARETQYFGPGTRLLVL.

This sequence joins TRBV7-3 and TRBJ2-5; D might be TRBD1 (5 bases). The V gene lost 5 bases and the J gene lost 7 bases, with 14 bases spanning the gap. Germline V CDR1 and CDR2: SGHTA, FQGTGA. CDR3 size: 13 residues. CDR3 nucleotide sequence: TGTGCCAGCAGCAATGGGCCAAGGGGGACCCAGTACTTC. Its protein product is CASSNGPRGTQYF.

This clone showed up just once. The V and J genes are TRBV9 and TRBJ2-5; tentative D call: TRBD2 (6 bases). The closer fit of TRBJ2-7 to the DNA end suggests the J call may be wrong. CDR1 and CDR2 from the germline V gene are SGDLS and YYNGEE. This CDR3 comprises 14 residues. In nucleotides, the CDR3 is TGTGCCAGCAGCGTAGGGGGGGAACCCTACGAGCAGTACTTC. It yields the protein CASSVGGEPYEQYF.